This T cell receptor (beta chain) was sequenced for a study of OX40 agonist ivuxolimab in advanced cancers. Study-wide context: Patients were treated with ivuxolimab, an agonistic anti-OX40 (CD134) antibody. Study-wide results and caveats: No antigen was identified for the clonally expanded peripheral T cells.

Collection of blood occurred at baseline, at cycle 4 day 1, and at cycle 7 day 1. The J segment lost 2 bases and the V segment lost 6 bases, leaving 7 bases of the junction unmatched. There are 14 residues in the CDR3. The germline V gene has CDR1 MNHNS and CDR2 SASEGT. Worth noting for this clone: Its antigen remains unknown.

Using immunoSEQ multiplex PCR, the repertoire was profiled, and TCRdb retains in-frame clones only, with some absent. Of tens of thousands of clones listed, more than 70% were seen once; the top ten hold over 0.25%. The rearrangement links TRBV6-1 to TRBJ2-7, with TRBD1 matching over 7 bases. The receptor was derived from an adult with an advanced solid tumor such as melanoma, head and neck, liver or kidney cancer. The source material was CD4+ or CD8+ T cells sorted from blood, sampled in a trial of the OX40 agonist ivuxolimab. CDR3 in amino acids: CASRQDRATYEQYF. CDR3 bases: TGTGCCAGCAGACAAGACAGGGCGACCTACGAGCAGTACTTC.